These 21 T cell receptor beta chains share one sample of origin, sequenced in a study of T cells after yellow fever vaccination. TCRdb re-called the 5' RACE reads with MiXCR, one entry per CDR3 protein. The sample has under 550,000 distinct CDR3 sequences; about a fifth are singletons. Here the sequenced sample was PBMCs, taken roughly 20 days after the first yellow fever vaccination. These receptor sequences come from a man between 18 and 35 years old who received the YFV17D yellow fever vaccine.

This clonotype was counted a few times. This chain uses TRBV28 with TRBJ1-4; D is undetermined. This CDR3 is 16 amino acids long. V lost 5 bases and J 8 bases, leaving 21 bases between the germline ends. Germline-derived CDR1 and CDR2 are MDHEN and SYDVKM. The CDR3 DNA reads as TGTGCCAGCAGTCCCTCGGGTTCCCATCTGGGGGAAAAACTGTTTTTT. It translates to CASSPSGSHLGEKLFF.

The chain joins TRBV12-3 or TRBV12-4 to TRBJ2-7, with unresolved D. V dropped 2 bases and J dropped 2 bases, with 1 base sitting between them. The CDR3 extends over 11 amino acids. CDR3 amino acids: CASSLTYEQYV. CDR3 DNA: TGTGCCAGCAGTTTAACCTACGAGCAGTACGTC.

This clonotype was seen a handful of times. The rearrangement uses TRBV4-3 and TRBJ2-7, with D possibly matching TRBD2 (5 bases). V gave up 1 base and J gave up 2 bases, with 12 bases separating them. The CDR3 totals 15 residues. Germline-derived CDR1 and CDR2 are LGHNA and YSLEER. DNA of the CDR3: TGCGCCAGCAGCCAAGGACCTCAGGAGGCCTACGAGCAGTACTTC. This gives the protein CASSQGPQEAYEQYF.

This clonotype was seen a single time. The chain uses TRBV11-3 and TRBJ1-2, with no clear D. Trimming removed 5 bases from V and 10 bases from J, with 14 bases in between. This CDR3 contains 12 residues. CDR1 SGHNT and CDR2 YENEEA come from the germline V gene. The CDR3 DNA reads TGTGCCAGCAGCCAGTGGACGGAGGACTACACCTTC. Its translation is CASSQWTEDYTF.

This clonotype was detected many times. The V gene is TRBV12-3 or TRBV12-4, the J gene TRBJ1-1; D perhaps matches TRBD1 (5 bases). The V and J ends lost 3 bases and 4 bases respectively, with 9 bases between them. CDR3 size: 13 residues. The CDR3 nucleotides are TGTGCCAGCAGTTTCTGGGGCGCCACTGAAGCTTTCTTT. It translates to CASSFWGATEAFF.

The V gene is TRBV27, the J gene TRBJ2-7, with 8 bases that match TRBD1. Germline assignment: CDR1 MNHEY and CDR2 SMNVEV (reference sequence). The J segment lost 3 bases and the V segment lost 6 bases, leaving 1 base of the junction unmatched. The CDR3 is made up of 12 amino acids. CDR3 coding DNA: TGTGCCAGCAGGACAGGGGTCTACGAGCAGTACTTC. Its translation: CASRTGVYEQYF.

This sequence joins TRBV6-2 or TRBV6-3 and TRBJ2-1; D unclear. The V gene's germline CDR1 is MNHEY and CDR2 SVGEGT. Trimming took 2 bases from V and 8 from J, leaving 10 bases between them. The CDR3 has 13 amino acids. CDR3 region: CASSYGLVDEQFF. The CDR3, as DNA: TGTGCCAGCAGTTACGGTCTTGTAGATGAGCAGTTCTTC.

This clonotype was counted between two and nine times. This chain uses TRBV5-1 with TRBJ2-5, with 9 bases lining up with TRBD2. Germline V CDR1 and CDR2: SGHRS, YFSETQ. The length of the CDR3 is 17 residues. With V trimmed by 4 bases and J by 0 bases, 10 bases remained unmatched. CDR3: CASSILVVAGDQETQYF. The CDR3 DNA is TGCGCCAGCAGCATTCTCGTGGTAGCGGGGGACCAAGAGACCCAGTACTTC.

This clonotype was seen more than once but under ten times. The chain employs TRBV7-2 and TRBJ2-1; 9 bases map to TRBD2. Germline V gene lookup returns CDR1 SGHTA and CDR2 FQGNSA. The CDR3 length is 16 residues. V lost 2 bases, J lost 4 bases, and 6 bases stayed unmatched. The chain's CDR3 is CASSLIPLAGYNEQFF. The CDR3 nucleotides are TGTGCCAGCAGCTTAATCCCGCTAGCGGGGTACAATGAGCAGTTCTTC.

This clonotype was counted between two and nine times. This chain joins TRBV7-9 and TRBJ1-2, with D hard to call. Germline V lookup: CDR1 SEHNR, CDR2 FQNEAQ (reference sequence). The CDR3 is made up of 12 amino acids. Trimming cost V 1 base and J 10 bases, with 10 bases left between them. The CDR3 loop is CASSLEAQDYTF. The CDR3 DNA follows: TGTGCCAGCAGCTTAGAAGCCCAGGACTACACCTTC.

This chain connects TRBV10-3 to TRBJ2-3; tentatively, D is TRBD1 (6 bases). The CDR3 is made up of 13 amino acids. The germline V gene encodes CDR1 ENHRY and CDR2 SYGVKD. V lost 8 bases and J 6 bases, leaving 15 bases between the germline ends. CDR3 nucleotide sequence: TGTGCCATCGAGAAGGGGCAGGGGGATACGCAGTATTTT. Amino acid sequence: CAIEKGQGDTQYF.

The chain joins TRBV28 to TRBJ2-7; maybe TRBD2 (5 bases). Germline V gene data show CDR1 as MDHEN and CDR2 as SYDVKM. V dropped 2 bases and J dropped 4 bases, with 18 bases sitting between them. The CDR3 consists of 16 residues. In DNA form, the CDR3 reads TGTGCCAGCAGTTTACGTCGGGAACTATTACTATACGAGCAGTACGTC. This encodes CASSLRRELLLYEQYV.

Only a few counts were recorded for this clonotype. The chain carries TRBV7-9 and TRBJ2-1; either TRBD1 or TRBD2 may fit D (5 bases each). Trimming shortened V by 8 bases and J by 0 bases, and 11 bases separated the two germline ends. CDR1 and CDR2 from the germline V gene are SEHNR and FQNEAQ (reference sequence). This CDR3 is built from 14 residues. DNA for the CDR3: TGTGCCAGCGGGACCAGGACCTCCTACAATGAGCAGTTCTTC. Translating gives CASGTRTSYNEQFF. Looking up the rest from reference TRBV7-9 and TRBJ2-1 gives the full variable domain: DTGVSQNPRHKITKRGQNVTFRCDPISEHNRLYWYRQTLGQGPEFLTYFQNEAQLEKSRLLSDRFSAERPKGSFSTLEIQRTEQGDSAMYLCASGTRTSYNEQFFGPGTRLTVL.

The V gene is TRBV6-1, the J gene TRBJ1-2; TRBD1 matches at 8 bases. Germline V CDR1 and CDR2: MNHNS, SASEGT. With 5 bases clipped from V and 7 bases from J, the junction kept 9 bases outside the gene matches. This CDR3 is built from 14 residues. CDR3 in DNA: TGTGCCAGCAGTCCTCGGACAGGGATTAGTGGCTACACCTTC. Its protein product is CASSPRTGISGYTF.

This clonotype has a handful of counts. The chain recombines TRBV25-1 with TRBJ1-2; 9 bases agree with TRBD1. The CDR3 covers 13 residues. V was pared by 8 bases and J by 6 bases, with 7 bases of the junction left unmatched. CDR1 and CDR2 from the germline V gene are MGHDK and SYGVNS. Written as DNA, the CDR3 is TGTGCCAGCGGGGACAGGGTTCCCGATGGCTACACCTTC. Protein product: CASGDRVPDGYTF.

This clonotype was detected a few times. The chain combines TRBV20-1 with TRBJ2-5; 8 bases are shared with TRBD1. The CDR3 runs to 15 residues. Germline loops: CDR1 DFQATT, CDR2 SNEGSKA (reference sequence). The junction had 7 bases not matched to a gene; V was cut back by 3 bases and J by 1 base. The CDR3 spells CSASPPDRAQETQYF. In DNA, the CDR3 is TGCAGTGCTAGTCCCCCGGACAGGGCCCAAGAGACCCAGTACTTC.

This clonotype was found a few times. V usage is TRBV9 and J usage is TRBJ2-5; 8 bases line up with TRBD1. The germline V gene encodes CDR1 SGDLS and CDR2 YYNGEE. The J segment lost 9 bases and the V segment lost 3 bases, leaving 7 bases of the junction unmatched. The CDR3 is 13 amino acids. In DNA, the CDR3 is TGTGCCAGCAGCGCGGACAGGGAGTACCCCCAGTACTTC. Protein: CASSADREYPQYF.

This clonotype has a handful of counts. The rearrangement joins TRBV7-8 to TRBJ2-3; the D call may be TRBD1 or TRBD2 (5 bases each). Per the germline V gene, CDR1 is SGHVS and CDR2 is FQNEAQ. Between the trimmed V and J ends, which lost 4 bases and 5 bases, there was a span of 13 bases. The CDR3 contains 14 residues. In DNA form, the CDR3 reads TGTGCCAGCAGCTCAGAGACTGGGGGAGATACGCAGTATTTT. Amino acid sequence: CASSSETGGDTQYF.

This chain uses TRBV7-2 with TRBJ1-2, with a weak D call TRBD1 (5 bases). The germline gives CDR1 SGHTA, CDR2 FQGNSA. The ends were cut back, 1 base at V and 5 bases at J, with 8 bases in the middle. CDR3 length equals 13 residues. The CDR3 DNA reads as TGTGCCAGCAGCTTAGGGTCAGGGTATGGCTACACCTTC. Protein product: CASSLGSGYGYTF.

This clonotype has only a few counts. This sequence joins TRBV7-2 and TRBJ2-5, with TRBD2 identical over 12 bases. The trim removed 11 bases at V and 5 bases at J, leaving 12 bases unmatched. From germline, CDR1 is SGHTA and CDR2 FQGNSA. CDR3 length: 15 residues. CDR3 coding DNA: TGTGCCGCCTTGTCGACTAGCGGGGGCGCGGAGACCCAGTACTTC. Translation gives CAALSTSGGAETQYF.

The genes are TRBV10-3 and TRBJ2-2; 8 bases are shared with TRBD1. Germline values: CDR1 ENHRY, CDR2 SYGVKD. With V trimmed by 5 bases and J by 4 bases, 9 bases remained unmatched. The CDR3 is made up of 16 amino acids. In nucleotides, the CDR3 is TGTGCCATCAGTAAAGCCCGACAGGGGTCCACCGGGGAGCTGTTTTTT. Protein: CAISKARQGSTGELFF.